The table lists the clone carrying this T cell receptor beta chain with many counts. The data stem from a study of T cells after yellow fever vaccination. Generation of TCR cDNA used 5'RACE template switching (which added a universal primer site and UMIs). Each CDR3 protein gets one entry after TCRdb re-called the 5' RACE reads with MiXCR. The sample lists about 73,000 distinct CDR3 sequences, over 7.5% occurring once. V gave up 3 bases and J gave up 3 bases; unmatched junction bases: 2. This CDR3 contains 13 residues. The sample was CD8+ T cells sorted from PBMCs, taken on the day of the yellow fever booster vaccination. The clonotype was recovered from a man younger than 40 who received the YFV17D yellow fever vaccine. V gene TRBV12-3 or TRBV12-4 combines with J gene TRBJ2-7, with TRBD1 matching over 7 bases. CDR3 loop: CASSFDRDYEQYF. Here the CDR3 DNA reads TGTGCCAGCAGTTTTGACAGGGACTACGAGCAGTACTTC.